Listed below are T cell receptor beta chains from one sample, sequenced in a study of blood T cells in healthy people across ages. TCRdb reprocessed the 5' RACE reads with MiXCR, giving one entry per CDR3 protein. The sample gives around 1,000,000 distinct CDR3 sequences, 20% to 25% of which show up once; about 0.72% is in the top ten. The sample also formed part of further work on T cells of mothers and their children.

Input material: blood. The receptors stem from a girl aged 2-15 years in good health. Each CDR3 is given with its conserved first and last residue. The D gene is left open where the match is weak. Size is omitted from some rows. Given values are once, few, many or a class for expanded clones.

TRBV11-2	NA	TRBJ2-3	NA	TGTGCCAGCGAATATGCAGATACGCAGTATTTT	CASEYADTQYF
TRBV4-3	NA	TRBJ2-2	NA	TGCGCCAGCAGCCAAGACCTAGACGCCGGGGAGCTGTTTTTT	CASSQDLDAGELFF
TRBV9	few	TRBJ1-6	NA	TGTGCCAGCAGCGCGACAGTTTATAATTCACCCCTCCACTTT	CASSATVYNSPLHF
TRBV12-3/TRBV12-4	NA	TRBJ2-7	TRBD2	TGTGCCAGCAGCCCCTGGGAGGGTGGGGAGTTTGACGAGCAGTACTTC	CASSPWEGGEFDEQYF
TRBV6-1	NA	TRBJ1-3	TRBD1	TGTGCCAGCTCATATACAGGGGACAGTGTCTCTGGAAACACCATATATTTT	CASSYTGDSVSGNTIYF
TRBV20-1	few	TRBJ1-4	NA	TGCAGTGCTAGTGTCCCCGGTCGGCGTAATGAAAAACTGTTTTTT	CSASVPGRRNEKLFF
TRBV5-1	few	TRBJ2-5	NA	TGCGCCAGCAGCTTGGATGACCCAGAGACCCAGTACTTC	CASSLDDPETQYF
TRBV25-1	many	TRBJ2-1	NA	TGTGCCAGCAGTGAATACTTAATGTCCGCCAATGAGCAGTTCTTC	CASSEYLMSANEQFF
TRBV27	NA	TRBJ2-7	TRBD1	TGTGCCAGCAGAGCGGACAGGGGGTTTCCCTACGAGCAGTACTTC	CASRADRGFPYEQYF
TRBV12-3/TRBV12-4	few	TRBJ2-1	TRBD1	TGTGCCAGCAGTTCCCCGGGACAGGGGGCTCTAGGTGAGCAGTTCTTC	CASSSPGQGALGEQFF
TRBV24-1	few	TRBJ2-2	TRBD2	TGTGCCACCAGTGACTCGGGACTAAACACCGGGGAGCTGTTTTTT	CATSDSGLNTGELFF
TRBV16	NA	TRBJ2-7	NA	TGTGCCAGCAGCGCTCGGACGGGAGTCTCCTACGAGCAGTACTTC	CASSARTGVSYEQYF
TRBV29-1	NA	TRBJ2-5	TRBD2	TGCAGCGCCACAAGCGGGGGCGCCCAGTACTTC	CSATSGGAQYF
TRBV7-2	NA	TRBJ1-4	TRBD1	TGTGCCAGCAGCTTGCTCGGACAGGGCGGGTTGGGTGATGAAAAACTGTTTTTT	CASSLLGQGGLGDEKLFF
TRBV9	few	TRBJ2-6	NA	TGTGCCAGCAGCGCGGCACCAGGGGTTACGGGTGGGGCCAACGTCCTGACTTTC	CASSAAPGVTGGANVLTF
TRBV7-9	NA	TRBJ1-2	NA	TGTGCCAGCAGCTTAGAGGGGCGAACTTCTGGCTACACCTTC	CASSLEGRTSGYTF
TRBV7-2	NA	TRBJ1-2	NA	TGTGCCAGCAGCTTCAGTAGCAGTAACTATGGCTACACCTTC	CASSFSSSNYGYTF
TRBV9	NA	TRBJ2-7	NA	TGTGCCAGCAGCAAACGCGAGGGCGGGGGCGGGTACGAGCAGTACTTC	CASSKREGGGGYEQYF
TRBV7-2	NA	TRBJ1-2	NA	TGTGCCAGCAGGGGCGGGTACTATGGCTACACCTTC	CASRGGYYGYTF
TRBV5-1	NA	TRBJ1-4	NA	TGCGCCAGCAGCTTCAGGCCGGGTGAAAAACTGTTTTTT	CASSFRPGEKLFF
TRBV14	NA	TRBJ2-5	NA	TGTGCCAGCAGCCAAGTATGGGCAGGGGAGACCCAGTACTTC	CASSQVWAGETQYF
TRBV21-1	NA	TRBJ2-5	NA	TGTGCCAGCAGCAACCGGCCCCAAGAGACCCAGTACTTC	CASSNRPQETQYF
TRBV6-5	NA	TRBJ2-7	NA	TGTGCCAGCAGTTGGAGCCACAGGGTAGACGAGCAGTACTTC	CASSWSHRVDEQYF
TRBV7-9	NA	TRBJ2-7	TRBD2	TGTGCCAGCAGCTTCGTGGGTAGGACTAGCGGGGGGCTTCCCTACGAGCAGTACTTC	CASSFVGRTSGGLPYEQYF
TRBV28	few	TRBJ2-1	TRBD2	TGTGCCAGCAGCCCGGGACTAGCGGAATCTGAGCAGTTCTTC	CASSPGLAESEQFF
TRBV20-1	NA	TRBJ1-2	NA	TGCAGTGCTCCCGGCCCCTCCTCTCTCTATGGCTACACCTTC	CSAPGPSSLYGYTF
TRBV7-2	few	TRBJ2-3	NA	TGTGCCAGCAGCTTCACGGGGGTGAGCACAGATACGCAGTATTTT	CASSFTGVSTDTQYF
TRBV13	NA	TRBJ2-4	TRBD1	TGTGCCAGCAGCTCCTCCTCCGGACAGGCGAAAAACATTCAGTACTTC	CASSSSSGQAKNIQYF
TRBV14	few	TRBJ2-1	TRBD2	TGTGCCAGCAGCCAAGATGAGTGGGGGGGTGAGAATGAGCAGTTCTTC	CASSQDEWGGENEQFF
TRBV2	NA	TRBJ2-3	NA	TGTGCCAGCAGTGAAGCGGATGTGGCCCCAGAACCTTTTTTT	CASSEADVAPEPFF
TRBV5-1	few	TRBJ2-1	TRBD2	TGCGCCAGCAGCCCCGGGACTAGCCGTGGTGAGCAGTTCTTC	CASSPGTSRGEQFF
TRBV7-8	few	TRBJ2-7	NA	TGTGCCAGCAGCTTGGACCTAGTCTACGAGCAGTACTTC	CASSLDLVYEQYF
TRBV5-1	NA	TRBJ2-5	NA	TGCGCCAGCAGCCCCGCGGACATCCAAGAGACCCAGTACTTC	CASSPADIQETQYF
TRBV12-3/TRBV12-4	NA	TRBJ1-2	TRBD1	TGTGCCAGCAGTTCCCAGGCTCCAGGGGGCCAGGATGGCTACACCTTC	CASSSQAPGGQDGYTF
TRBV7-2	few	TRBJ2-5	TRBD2	TGTGCCAGCAGCTTAGTTAGTAGCGGGGGGGCCAGGGAGACCCAGTACTTC	CASSLVSSGGARETQYF
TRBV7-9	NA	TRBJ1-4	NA	TGTGCCAGCAGCCCGCCTCAGGCCATTAATGAAAAACTGTTTTTT	CASSPPQAINEKLFF
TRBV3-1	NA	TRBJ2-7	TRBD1	TGTGCCGGCAGCCAAGATTGGGACAGTCTGACGCGCGAGCAGTACTTC	CAGSQDWDSLTREQYF
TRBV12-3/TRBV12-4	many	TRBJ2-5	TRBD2	TGCGCCAGCAGCGGCCTAGCGGGAGGAAGGGAGACCCAGTACTTC	CASSGLAGGRETQYF
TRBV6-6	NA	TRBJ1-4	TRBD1	TGTGCCAGCAGTTACTGGAGGGGGCAGGAAAAACTGTTTTTT	CASSYWRGQEKLFF
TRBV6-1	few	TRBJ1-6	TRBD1	TGTGCCAGCAGTGCGGACAGGTTATCCCTCCACTTT	CASSADRLSLHF
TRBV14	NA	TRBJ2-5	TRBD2	TGTGCCAGCAGCCAACCGGGACTAGCGGGGATCCGGGAGACCCAGTACTTC	CASSQPGLAGIRETQYF
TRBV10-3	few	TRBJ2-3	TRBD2	TGTGCCATCAAAGGGCTAGCGGGAAAGAAAGGCCCCACAGATACGCAGTATTTT	CAIKGLAGKKGPTDTQYF
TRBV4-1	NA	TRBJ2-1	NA	TGCGCCAGCAGCCAAGGAAGACGTGCAGACAATGAGCAGTTCTTC	CASSQGRRADNEQFF
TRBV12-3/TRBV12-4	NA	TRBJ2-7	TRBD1	TGTGCCAGCTCCGGACAGGCCTCCTACGAGCAGTACTTC	CASSGQASYEQYF
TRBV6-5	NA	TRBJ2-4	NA	TGTGCCAGCAGCCCCCTGGGGTACAACATTCAGTACTTC	CASSPLGYNIQYF
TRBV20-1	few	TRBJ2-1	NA	TGCAGTGCGCCGCGACCTAGGGGTGGGACGGTGATTAACAATGAGCAGTTCTTC	CSAPRPRGGTVINNEQFF
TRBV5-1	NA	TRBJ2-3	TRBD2	TGCGCCAGCAGCTTGGAACTAGCGGGAGCCGGAGATACGCAGTATTTT	CASSLELAGAGDTQYF
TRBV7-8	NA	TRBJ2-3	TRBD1	TGTGCCAGCAGCTTAAGTTTATTGGCTCGAGGGACAGCAAAGGTCTTAAGCGCAGATACGCAGTATTTT	CASSLSLLARGTAKVLSADTQYF
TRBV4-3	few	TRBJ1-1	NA	TGCGCCAGCAGCAACAGGGTGGTCACTGAAGCTTTCTTT	CASSNRVVTEAFF
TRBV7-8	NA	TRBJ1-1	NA	TGTGCCAGCAGCATGGCAGTTGAAGCTTTCTTT	CASSMAVEAFF
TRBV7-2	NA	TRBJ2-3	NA	TGTGCCAGCAGTTTAATGACAGGCGCAGATACGCAGTATTTT	CASSLMTGADTQYF
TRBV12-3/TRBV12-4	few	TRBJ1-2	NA	TGTGCCAGCAGTTTAGCGTCGCGGGTCTACACCTTC	CASSLASRVYTF
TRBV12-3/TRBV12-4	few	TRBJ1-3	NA	TGTGCCAGCAGCCACAGTGGTTGGAACACCATATATTTT	CASSHSGWNTIYF
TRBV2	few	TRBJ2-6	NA	TGTGCCAGCAAGAGAGACGATAACTACCTCTCTGGGGCCAACGTCCTGACTTTC	CASKRDDNYLSGANVLTF
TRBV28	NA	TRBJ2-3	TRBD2	TGTGCCAGCAGCATCCCGGGGACTAGCGTCGAAGATACGCAGTATTTT	CASSIPGTSVEDTQYF
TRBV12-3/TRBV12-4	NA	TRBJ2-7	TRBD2	TGTGCCAGCAGCAAACTAGCGGAGTCCTACGAGCAGTACTTC	CASSKLAESYEQYF
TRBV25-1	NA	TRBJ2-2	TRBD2	TGTGCCAGCATGGAGGGACTAGCGGGGTACACCGGGGAGCTGTTTTTT	CASMEGLAGYTGELFF
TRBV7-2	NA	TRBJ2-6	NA	TGTGCCAGCAGCTTTTACAACGTCCTGACTTTC	CASSFYNVLTF
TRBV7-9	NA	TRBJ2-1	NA	TGTGCCAGCAGCTCCGCACCACGATTTACAGGGGAGCAGTTCTTC	CASSSAPRFTGEQFF
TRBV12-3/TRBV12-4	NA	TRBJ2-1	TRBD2	TGTGCCAGCAGTCTTAGCGGGAGCTACTCCTACAATGAGCAGTTCTTC	CASSLSGSYSYNEQFF